Below are 2 T cell receptor delta chains sequenced from a single sample in a study of gamma-delta T cells after stem cell transplantation listed by TCRdb under 2016. The receptor library was made with RT-PCR. Sequencing was performed on an Illumina MiSeq. TCRdb recomputed clones from the public reads with CATT; identical DNA rows were then combined. Here the sample has 2,000 or so delta-chain clones; roughly a quarter occur a single time. About 25% of the sample is taken by the ten largest. Input material: gamma-delta T cells. The receptor source for this set is a human donor. It is not recorded whose cells these are; they may come from a transplant donor.

Worth noting for this clone: A far larger clone is just one base off, so this is likely a read error. Within the sample, other DNA sequences also encode this same CDR3. The genes are TRDV2 and TRDJ1, with TRDD3 matching over 7 bases. Germline-derived CDR1 and CDR2 are GEAIGNYY and EKD. The CDR3 length is 16 residues. The V gene end was trimmed by 7 bases and the J gene end by 2 bases; junction bases not matched to a gene: 15. CDR3 sequence reads: CACDPLGPRGTDKLIF. The CDR3 DNA reads TGTGCCTGCGACCCACTGGGGCCTCGGGGAACCGATAAACTCATCTTT.

This clone turned up a few times. A read error likely explains this, since a far larger clone differs by one base. V and J are TRDV2 and TRDJ1; D call uncertain. Germline CDR1 and CDR2: GEAIGNYY and EKD. The CDR3 spans 16 residues. CDR3 DNA: TGTGCCGGTGACGGGCTAGGCGGGACGGGGACCGATAAACTCATCTTT. It encodes CAGDGLGGTGTDKLIF.